Presented here are 18 T cell receptor beta chains from one specimen sequenced in a study of blood T cells in healthy people across ages. The second PCR ran about 6 to 11 cycles with a sample-barcoded 5' primer and J-beta primers. TCRdb used MiXCR to reprocess the 5' RACE reads, holding one entry per CDR3 protein. The sample has fewer than 700,000 distinct CDR3 sequences; approximately 40% are singletons. Sample: blood. Receptors originate from an elderly man in good health.

V gene TRBV11-2 combines with J gene TRBJ2-5; TRBD2 agrees at 8 bases. Looked up from germline, CDR1 is SGHAT and CDR2 is FQNNGV. This CDR3 has 16 amino acids. V lost 5 bases and J lost 2; bases outside the gene matches: 10. In nucleotides, the CDR3 is TGTGCCAGCAGCCGGCCGGGCGGGAGGATACAAGAGACCCAGTACTTC. It encodes CASSRPGGRIQETQYF.

The CDR3 here is CASSENRGTGELFF. The DNA for the CDR3 is TGTGCCAGCAGTGAAAATCGAGGCACCGGGGAGCTGTTTTTT. The chain joins TRBV6-1 to TRBJ2-2, with unresolved D. Trimming pared 2 bases from V and 4 bases from J, leaving 8 bases between. From germline, CDR1 is MNHNS and CDR2 SASEGT. This CDR3 is 14 amino acids long.

A few counts support this clonotype. The chain combines TRBV12-3 or TRBV12-4 with TRBJ2-6; D is unresolved. Trimming shortened V by 5 bases and J by 0 bases, and 11 bases separated the two germline ends. CDR3 size: 16 residues. Here the CDR3 reads CASSPPHGSGANVLTF. In nucleotides, the CDR3 is TGTGCCAGCAGTCCTCCGCATGGCTCTGGGGCCAACGTCCTGACTTTC.

In its sample, this clonotype was seen a few times. The V and J genes are TRBV7-6 and TRBJ2-5, with a weak D call TRBD1 (6 bases). CDR1 SGHVS and CDR2 FNYEAQ come from the germline V gene. The ends were cut back, 7 bases at V and 3 bases at J, with 15 bases in the middle. The CDR3 has 14 amino acids. DNA of the CDR3: TGTGCCAGCACCAAGGGACACGGGAAAGAGACCCAGTACTTC. Amino acids: CASTKGHGKETQYF.

This clonotype was seen more than once but under ten times. The chain links TRBV7-9 to TRBJ2-6, with D unresolved. CDR1 and CDR2 from the germline V gene are SEHNR and FQNEAQ (reference sequence). This CDR3 region has 16 residues. V dropped 5 bases and J dropped 1 base, with 12 bases sitting between them. The CDR3 nucleotides read TGTGCCAGCAGCCCACTCATCGGGTCTGGGGCCAACGTCCTGACTTTC. Its translation: CASSPLIGSGANVLTF.

On this clonotype itself: A much larger clone sits a single nucleotide away, making a read error possible. The CDR3 here is CASSLKKNEQFF. CDR3 DNA: TGTGCCAGCAGCTTAAAGAAGAATGAGCAGTTCTTC. The chain has TRBV7-2 and TRBJ2-1, with D unresolved. CDR3 size: 12 residues. In germline, CDR1 is SGHTA, CDR2 FQGNSA. Trimming left V 2 bases short and J 7 bases short, with 6 bases between.

The gene calls are TRBV6-5 and TRBJ2-7, with D perhaps matching TRBD1 or TRBD2 (5 bases each). Between the trimmed V and J ends, which lost 6 bases and 7 bases, there was a span of 16 bases. The CDR3 runs to 13 residues. Germline CDR1 and CDR2: MNHEY and SVGAGI. The CDR3 region has the DNA TGTGCCAGCAGCTGGGGACGGAACAATGAGCAGTACTTC. Translation gives CASSWGRNNEQYF.

CDR3 region: CASSLAGTGRDTQYF. The CDR3 DNA is TGTGCCAGCAGCTTGGCCGGGACAGGGAGAGATACGCAGTATTTT. The chain joins TRBV13 to TRBJ2-3; TRBD1 matches at 9 bases. The V and J ends lost 3 bases and 5 bases, in that order; junction bases with no gene match: 6. The germline CDR1 and CDR2 sequences are PRHDT and FYEKMQ (reference sequence). The CDR3 contains 15 residues.

This rearrangement joins TRBV12-3 or TRBV12-4 to TRBJ2-1; TRBD2 matches 11 bases. This CDR3 is 18 amino acids long. V trimming: 8 bases; J trimming: 0 bases; junction bases outside the gene matches: 12. This chain's CDR3 is CASHKVASGGSSYNEQFF. DNA for the CDR3: TGTGCCAGCCATAAGGTGGCTAGCGGGGGGAGCTCCTACAATGAGCAGTTCTTC.

This chain connects TRBV7-2 to TRBJ2-3; the D is unclear. Germline V CDR1 and CDR2: SGHTA, FQGNSA. V was shortened by 4 bases and J by 7 bases, with 9 bases between the two germline ends. The CDR3 extends over 12 amino acids. Here the CDR3 DNA reads TGTGCCAGCAGCTCCAGCAGGTATACGCAGTATTTT. Its protein is CASSSSRYTQYF.

This clonotype was detected many times. A much larger clone sits a single nucleotide away, making a read error possible. V gene TRBV4-2 combines with J gene TRBJ2-3; no definite D call. V was shortened by 0 bases and J by 2 bases, with 12 bases between the two germline ends. CDR1 and CDR2 (germline): LGHNA, YNFKEQ. The CDR3 totals 16 residues. This CDR3 is CASSQEVVRVTDTQYF. CDR3 in DNA: TGTGCCAGCAGCCAAGAAGTGGTGCGAGTCACAGATACGCAGTATTTT.

The rearrangement uses TRBV20-1 and TRBJ1-5; no firm D call. This CDR3 is built from 13 residues. Germline CDR1 DFQATT, CDR2 SNEGSKA (reference sequence). The V gene lost 4 bases and the J gene lost 13 bases, with 20 bases spanning the gap. The DNA for the CDR3 is TGCAGTGCTAAAATACCCGCTTCCCAACTACAGCATTTT. Residues: CSAKIPASQLQHF.

This chain joins TRBV18 and TRBJ2-5, with 7 positions matching TRBD2. CDR1 and CDR2 (germline): KGHSH, LQKENI. The V segment lost 4 bases and the J segment 4 bases; nucleotides outside the gene matches: 3. CDR3 size: 13 residues. The CDR3 loop is CASSQREGETQYF. CDR3 bases: TGTGCCAGCTCACAGAGGGAGGGAGAGACCCAGTACTTC.

This clonotype was seen a handful of times. The chain is built from TRBV6-1 and TRBJ2-4; 13 bases are shared with TRBD2. Germline V lookup: CDR1 MNHNS, CDR2 SASEGT. V was clipped by 4 bases and J by 1 base; unmatched bases: 19. The CDR3 has 22 residues. The CDR3 loop is CASSGRVLAGGPSIEAKNIQYF. CDR3 bases: TGTGCCAGCAGTGGAAGGGTACTAGCGGGAGGGCCCAGTATAGAGGCCAAAAACATTCAGTACTTC.

The chain has TRBV9 and TRBJ2-2; 12 bases map to TRBD1. Per germline, CDR1 SGDLS and CDR2 YYNGEE. V gave up 0 bases and J gave up 7 bases; unmatched junction bases: 7. This CDR3 is built from 17 residues. The CDR3 DNA reads TGTGCCAGCAGCGTAGCCCCCGGGACAGGGGGCCTCGGGGAGCTGTTTTTT. It yields the protein CASSVAPGTGGLGELFF.

This chain connects TRBV14 to TRBJ2-1, with D possibly being TRBD2 (6 bases). This CDR3 is 14 amino acids long. Germline V gives CDR1 SGHDN, CDR2 FVKESK. Trimming took 4 bases from V and 7 from J, leaving 14 bases between them. The CDR3 sequence is CASSPIAVPNEQFF. CDR3 DNA: TGTGCCAGCAGCCCGATAGCGGTGCCAAATGAGCAGTTCTTC.

This clonotype was recorded a few times. The chain employs TRBV6-2 or TRBV6-3 and TRBJ2-7; 7 bases agree with TRBD1. After removal of 5 bases from V and 3 bases from J, the junction contained 10 bases not matched to a gene. In germline, CDR1 is MNHEY, CDR2 SVGEGT. This CDR3 is 15 amino acids long. CDR3 amino acids: CASSRNIRTGYEQYF. The CDR3 coding sequence is TGTGCCAGCAGTCGCAATATTCGGACAGGCTACGAGCAGTACTTC.

On this clonotype: A read error may produce the germline difference seen at one junction end. The chain employs TRBV6-2 or TRBV6-3 and TRBJ2-4; weak D call: TRBD1 (6 bases). This CDR3 region has 16 residues. Germline lookup yields CDR1 MNHEY and CDR2 SVGEGT. The CDR3 coding sequence is TGTACCAGCAGTTACACCCAACAGGGCCCCAAAAACATTCAGTACTTC. Amino acid sequence: CTSSYTQQGPKNIQYF.